These 27 T cell receptor beta chains were all obtained from the same sample, sequenced in a study of cytotoxic CD8 clonotypes in ibrutinib-treated CLL. Sequencing used immunoSEQ multiplex PCR; TCRdb keeps in-frame clones, though not all of them. This table holds a few hundred thousand clones, less than 75% found once. The sample consisted of PBMCs, taken after 24 months of ibrutinib treatment. Receptor source: a human donor with chronic lymphocytic leukemia.

V is TRBV27 and J is TRBJ2-7; 7 nucleotides agree with TRBD1. With V trimmed by 3 bases and J by 5 bases, 10 bases remained unmatched. Per the germline V gene, CDR1 is MNHEY and CDR2 is SMNVEV (reference sequence). The CDR3 has 15 residues. CDR3 sequence reads: CASSFRPTGADEQYF. CDR3 nucleotide sequence: TGTGCCAGCAGTTTCCGGCCCACAGGGGCGGACGAGCAGTACTTC.

CDR3 amino acids: CASSTGTGSTDTQYF. CDR3 DNA sequence: TGTGCCAGCAGCACCGGGACTGGAAGCACAGATACGCAGTATTTT. The V call is TRBV2, the J call TRBJ2-3, with D possibly matching TRBD2 (6 bases). The CDR3 runs 15 residues. V gave up 6 bases and J gave up 0 bases, with 13 bases separating them. From germline, CDR1 is SNHLY and CDR2 FYNNEI.

The gene calls are TRBV28 and TRBJ2-7; possible D gene TRBD2, 5 bases. The CDR3 has 13 amino acids. Germline-derived CDR1 and CDR2 are MDHEN and SYDVKM. V dropped 7 bases and J dropped 3 bases, with 13 bases sitting between them. CDR3 region: CASTPSRVYEQYF. The CDR3 nucleotides read TGTGCCAGCACCCCTAGCCGGGTCTACGAGCAGTACTTC.

This clone was counted a few times. V is TRBV28 and J is TRBJ1-3, with 8 nucleotides matching TRBD1. With V trimmed by 2 bases and J by 0 bases, 3 bases remained unmatched. The germline gives CDR1 MDHEN, CDR2 SYDVKM. The CDR3 spans 16 residues. The CDR3 here is CASSLTGGTSGNTIYF. The CDR3 nucleotides read TGTGCCAGCAGTTTAACAGGGGGGACCTCTGGAAACACCATATATTTT.

The chain is built from TRBV29-1 and TRBJ2-1; no firm D call. Germline V lookup: CDR1 SQVTM, CDR2 ANQGSEA. This CDR3 is built from 13 residues. The ends were cut back, 2 bases at V and 6 bases at J, with 11 bases in the middle. This chain's CDR3 is CSVELPGFNEQFF. CDR3 nucleotides: TGCAGCGTTGAACTCCCGGGCTTCAATGAGCAGTTCTTC.

The rearrangement links TRBV19 to TRBJ2-7, with D perhaps given as TRBD1 or TRBD2 (5 bases each). Looked up from germline, CDR1 is LNHDA and CDR2 is SQIVND (reference sequence). The CDR3 runs to 11 residues. The CDR3 DNA sequence: TGTGCAGCCGGGACCCTGGGGGAGCAGTACTTC. This codes for CAAGTLGEQYF. Supplemented by reference TRBV19 and TRBJ2-7, the full variable domain reads DGGITQSPKYLFRKEGQNVTLSCEQNLNHDAMYWYRQDPGQGLRLIYYSQIVNDFQKGDIAEGYSVSREKKESFPLTVTSAQKNPTAFYLCAAGTLGEQYFGPGTRLTVT.

The chain links TRBV19 to TRBJ1-1; 8 nucleotides align to TRBD1. The CDR3 spans 13 residues. Trimming took 7 bases from V and 6 from J; bases not matched to a gene: 7. CDR1 and CDR2 (germline): LNHDA, SQIVND (reference sequence). CDR3 nucleotide sequence: TGTGCCAGTAAATTCCGGGACAGGTCTGAAGCTTTCTTT. It codes for CASKFRDRSEAFF. The full variable domain, in which reference TRBV19 and TRBJ1-1 provide the parts outside the CDR3, is DGGITQSPKYLFRKEGQNVTLSCEQNLNHDAMYWYRQDPGQGLRLIYYSQIVNDFQKGDIAEGYSVSREKKESFPLTVTSAQKNPTAFYLCASKFRDRSEAFFGQGTRLTVV.

The chain uses TRBV4-1 and TRBJ2-7; 15 nucleotides agree with TRBD2. CDR1 and CDR2 from the germline V gene are MGHRA and YSYEKL. After removal of 1 base from V and 3 bases from J, the junction contained 4 bases not matched to a gene. This CDR3 region has 17 residues. The CDR3 protein is CASSQGGTSGRNYEQYF. As DNA, the CDR3 is TGCGCCAGCAGCCAAGGAGGGACTAGCGGGAGGAACTACGAGCAGTACTTC.

The chain joins TRBV27 to TRBJ1-1; TRBD1 is a possible D gene (5 bases). The CDR3 runs to 13 residues. Germline CDR1 reads MNHEY; CDR2 reads SMNVEV (reference sequence). The V end lost 6 bases, the J end lost 10 bases, and 18 bases lay between the germline ends. CDR3 region: CASSPRGGARAFF. The CDR3 DNA reads TGTGCCAGCAGCCCAAGGGGAGGGGCCCGAGCTTTCTTT.

The count of this clone is one. The rearrangement links TRBV10-1 to TRBJ1-5; D is possibly TRBD1 (6 bases). V gave up 8 bases and J gave up 5 bases, with 28 bases separating them. The CDR3 loop spans 18 amino acids. The germline V gene has CDR1 WNHNN and CDR2 SYGVQD (reference sequence). The CDR3 coding sequence is TGCGCCAGCCGCTCAGGGAGAGGGGGGGGAGTAAATCATCAGCCCCAGCATTTT. Its protein product is CASRSGRGGGVNHQPQHF.

This clone was seen more than once but under ten times. This chain joins TRBV7-2 and TRBJ1-3; TRBD1 matches 7 bases. Trimming cost V 5 bases and J 4 bases; bases outside gene matches: 14. This CDR3 is 17 amino acids long. Germline V gene lookup returns CDR1 SGHTA and CDR2 FQGNSA. The CDR3 region has the DNA TGTGCCAGCAGCCGTAGCGGGACCGGGACAGCAGGAAACACCATATATTTT. This sequence encodes CASSRSGTGTAGNTIYF.

The chain employs TRBV2 and TRBJ1-3; 7 nucleotides align to TRBD1. Trimming took 8 bases from V and 2 from J; bases not matched to a gene: 3. Looked up from germline, CDR1 is SNHLY and CDR2 is FYNNEI. CDR3 length equals 13 residues. The CDR3 sequence: CASLQGTGNTIYF. CDR3 sequence (DNA): TGTGCCAGCCTACAGGGGACTGGAAACACCATATATTTT. The variable domain in full, with the rest retrieved from reference TRBV2 and TRBJ1-3, is EPEVTQTPSHQVTQMGQEVILRCVPISNHLYFYWYRQILGQKVEFLVSFYNNEISEKSEIFDDQFSVERPDGSNFTLKIRSTKLEDSAMYFCASLQGTGNTIYFGEGSWLTVV.

The rearrangement uses TRBV28 and TRBJ2-7; 7 positions agree with TRBD1. The CDR3 is 13 residues long. Germline V CDR1 and CDR2: MDHEN, SYDVKM. V was pared by 5 bases and J by 6 bases, with 7 bases of the junction left unmatched. Here the CDR3 DNA reads TGTGCCAGCAGTGGGACAGAGACGGCCGAGCAGTACTTC. Protein sequence: CASSGTETAEQYF.

The V call is TRBV28, the J call TRBJ1-5, with D unresolved. The ends were cut back, 1 base at V and 5 bases at J, with 3 bases in the middle. Germline V gives CDR1 MDHEN, CDR2 SYDVKM. The CDR3 is made up of 12 amino acids. This chain's CDR3 is CASSLSYQPQHF. The CDR3 nucleotides are TGTGCCAGCAGTTTATCCTATCAGCCCCAGCATTTT. Full variable domain (rest looked up from reference TRBV28 and TRBJ1-5): DVKVTQSSRYLVKRTGEKVFLECVQDMDHENMFWYRQDPGLGLRLIYFSYDVKMKEKGDIPEGYSVSREKKERFSLILESASTNQTSMYLCASSLSYQPQHFGDGTRLSIL.

V gene TRBV6-5 combines with J gene TRBJ2-3, with D tentatively TRBD1 or TRBD2 (5 bases each). This CDR3 contains 13 residues. V was trimmed by 8 bases and J by 3 bases, leaving 12 bases between them. Germline CDR1 MNHEY, CDR2 SVGAGI. Here the CDR3 DNA reads TGTGCCAGCCGAGGGGTTGTGACAGATACGCAGTATTTT. Its translation is CASRGVVTDTQYF.

The chain recombines TRBV11-2 with TRBJ1-5; D is perhaps TRBD1 (5 bases). Germline CDR1 is SGHAT and CDR2 is FQNNGV. The CDR3 spans 15 residues. Trimming left V 0 bases short and J 7 bases short, with 13 bases between. CDR3 nucleotides: TGTGCCAGCAGCTTAGATGCGGGGGTAGGGCAGCCCCAGCATTTT. Amino acids: CASSLDAGVGQPQHF.

Here the CDR3 reads CASSSGGNYEQYF. For the CDR3, the DNA is TGTGCCAGTAGTTCTGGGGGCAACTACGAGCAGTACTTC. The chain couples TRBV19 to TRBJ2-7, with a possible D match to TRBD1 (6 bases). This CDR3 has 13 amino acids. CDR1 is LNHDA and CDR2 is SQIVND in the germline V gene (reference sequence). V lost 5 bases and J 3 bases, leaving 11 bases between the germline ends.

This chain connects TRBV9 to TRBJ1-1; 8 bases are a match to TRBD1. The CDR3 has 15 amino acids. CDR1 is SGDLS and CDR2 is YYNGEE in the germline V gene. V was clipped by 3 bases and J by 3 bases; unmatched bases: 7. The CDR3 sequence: CASSEEGQGYTEAFF. In nucleotides, the CDR3 is TGTGCCAGCAGCGAAGAAGGACAGGGCTACACTGAAGCTTTCTTT.

This chain connects TRBV14 to TRBJ2-1; TRBD2 agrees at 7 bases. CDR1 and CDR2 from the germline V gene are SGHDN and FVKESK. The V and J ends lost 4 bases and 0 bases, in that order; junction bases with no gene match: 6. CDR3 length equals 16 residues. The CDR3 nucleotides read TGTGCCAGCAGCCCCAGACTAGCAGGCTCCTACAATGAGCAGTTCTTC. Its protein is CASSPRLAGSYNEQFF.

The CDR3 DNA reads TGTGCCAGCAGCGCTCCAGACCGGACTAGCAGGGAGACCCAGTACTTC. This translates into CASSAPDRTSRETQYF. The V and J genes are TRBV9 and TRBJ2-5, with 8 bases fitting TRBD2. The CDR3 extends over 16 amino acids. The germline gives CDR1 SGDLS, CDR2 YYNGEE. Trimming cost V 3 bases and J 5 bases; bases outside gene matches: 12.

This clone showed up just a few times. CDR3 DNA sequence: TGCAGTCCCGGGGAGGCTGGCTACACCTTC. Translating it yields CSPGEAGYTF. The chain is built from TRBV20-1 and TRBJ1-2, with unresolved D. The CDR3 has 10 amino acids. V was cut by 8 bases and J by 7 bases, with 11 bases left in between. Germline CDR1 reads DFQATT; CDR2 reads SNEGSKA (reference sequence).

This chain connects TRBV5-1 to TRBJ1-4; tentatively, D is TRBD1 (6 bases). There are 16 residues in the CDR3. Trimming pared 4 bases from V and 4 bases from J, leaving 17 bases between. The germline V gene encodes CDR1 SGHRS and CDR2 YFSETQ. The CDR3 nucleotides are TGCGCCAGCAGCCTTGGGGACATTCCTCTTAATGAAAAACTGTTTTTT. Translating gives CASSLGDIPLNEKLFF. The full variable domain, in which reference TRBV5-1 and TRBJ1-4 provide the parts outside the CDR3, is KAGVTQTPRYLIKTRGQQVTLSCSPISGHRSVSWYQQTPGQGLQFLFEYFSETQRNKGNFPGRFSGRQFSNSRSEMNVSTLELGDSALYLCASSLGDIPLNEKLFFGSGTQLSVL.

For the CDR3, the DNA is TGTGCCAGCAGTTACAAGGCAGGAGAGTACGAGCAGTACTTC. It translates to CASSYKAGEYEQYF. J is TRBJ2-7 and V is TRBV6-6; the D is unclear. V lost 2 bases and J 4 bases, leaving 12 bases between the germline ends. The CDR3 runs to 14 residues. CDR1 and CDR2 from the germline V gene are MNHNY and SVGAGI (reference sequence).

This clone occurred a few times. The chain couples TRBV27 to TRBJ1-1; 7 bases line up with TRBD1. In germline, CDR1 is MNHEY, CDR2 SMNVEV (reference sequence). With V trimmed by 6 bases and J by 5 bases, 15 bases remained unmatched. This CDR3 comprises 16 residues. CDR3 in amino acids: CASRHDRASLRTEAFF. The CDR3 DNA reads TGTGCCAGCAGGCACGACAGGGCTTCCCTGAGAACTGAAGCTTTCTTT.

The chain carries TRBV5-6 and TRBJ2-7, with 10 bases identical to TRBD1. The CDR3 has 16 residues. Trimming cost V 4 bases and J 2 bases; bases outside gene matches: 9. From germline, CDR1 is SGHDT and CDR2 YYEEEE. The CDR3 region is CASSGPGQGRTYEQYF. As DNA, the CDR3 is TGTGCCAGCAGCGGACCGGGACAGGGGAGGACCTACGAGCAGTACTTC.

This chain links TRBV4-1 with TRBJ2-1, with 8 bases matching TRBD2. The CDR3 has 17 residues. Germline CDR1 MGHRA, CDR2 YSYEKL. Trimming cost V 4 bases and J 4 bases; bases outside gene matches: 12. The CDR3: CASSPSLAVFFYNEQFF. The DNA for the CDR3 is TGCGCCAGCAGCCCTTCACTAGCGGTATTCTTTTACAATGAGCAGTTCTTC.

This clone was counted only a few times. The chain carries TRBV4-2 and TRBJ2-3; the match to TRBD1 covers 7 bases. The CDR3 runs to 17 residues. V shed 0 bases and J 1 base; nucleotides not matched to a gene: 7. Looked up from germline, CDR1 is LGHNA and CDR2 is YNFKEQ. CDR3 amino acids: CASSQERQGDGTDTQYF. DNA of the CDR3: TGTGCCAGCAGCCAAGAGAGGCAGGGGGATGGCACAGATACGCAGTATTTT.